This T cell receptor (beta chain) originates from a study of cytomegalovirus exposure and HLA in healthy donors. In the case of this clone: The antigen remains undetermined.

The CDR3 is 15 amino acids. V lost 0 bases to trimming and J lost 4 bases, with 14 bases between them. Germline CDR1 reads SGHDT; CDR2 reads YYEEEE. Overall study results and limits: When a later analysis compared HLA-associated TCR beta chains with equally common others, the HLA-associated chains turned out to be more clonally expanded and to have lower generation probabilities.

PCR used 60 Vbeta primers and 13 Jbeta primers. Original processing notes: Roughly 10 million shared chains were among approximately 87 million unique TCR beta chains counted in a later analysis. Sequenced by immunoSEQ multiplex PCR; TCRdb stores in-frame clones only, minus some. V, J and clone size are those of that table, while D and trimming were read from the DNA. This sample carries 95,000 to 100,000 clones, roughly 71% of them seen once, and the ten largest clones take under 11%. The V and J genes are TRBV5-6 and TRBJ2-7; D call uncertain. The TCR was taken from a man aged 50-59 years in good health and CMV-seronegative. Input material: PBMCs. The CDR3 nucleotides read TGTGCCAGCAGCTTGGCCATGGTCGACTCATACGAGCAGTACTTC. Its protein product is CASSLAMVDSYEQYF.